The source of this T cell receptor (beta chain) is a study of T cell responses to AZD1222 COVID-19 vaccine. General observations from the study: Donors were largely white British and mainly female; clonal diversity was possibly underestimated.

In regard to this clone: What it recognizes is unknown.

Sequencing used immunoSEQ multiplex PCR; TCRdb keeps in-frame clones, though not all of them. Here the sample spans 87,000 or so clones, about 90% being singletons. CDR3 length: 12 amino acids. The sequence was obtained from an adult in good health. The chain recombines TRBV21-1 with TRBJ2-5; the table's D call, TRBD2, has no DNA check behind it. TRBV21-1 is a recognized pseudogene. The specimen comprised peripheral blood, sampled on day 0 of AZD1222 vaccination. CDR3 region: CATEPRGETQYF. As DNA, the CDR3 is TGTGCCACCGAGCCCAGAGGGGAGACCCAGTACTTC.